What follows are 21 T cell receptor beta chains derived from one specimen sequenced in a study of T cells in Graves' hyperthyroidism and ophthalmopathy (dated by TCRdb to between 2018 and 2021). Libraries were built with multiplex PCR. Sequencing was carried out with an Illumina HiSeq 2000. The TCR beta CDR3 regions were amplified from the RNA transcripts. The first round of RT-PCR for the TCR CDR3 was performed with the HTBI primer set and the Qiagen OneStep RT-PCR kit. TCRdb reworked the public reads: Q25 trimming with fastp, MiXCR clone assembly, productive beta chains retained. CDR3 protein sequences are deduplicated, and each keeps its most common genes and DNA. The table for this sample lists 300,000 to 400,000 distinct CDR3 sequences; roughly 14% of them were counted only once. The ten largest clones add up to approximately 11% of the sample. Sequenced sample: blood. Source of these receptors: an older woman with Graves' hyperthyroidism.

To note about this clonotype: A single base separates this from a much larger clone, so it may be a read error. The CDR3 here is CASSLHPNEQYF. The CDR3 DNA reads as TGTGCCAGCAGCCTTCACCCGAATGAGCAGTACTTC. This chain links TRBV7-2 with TRBJ2-1; the D is unclear. The J call may be in error: the DNA end matches TRBJ2-7 better. This CDR3 contains 12 residues. Germline-derived CDR1 and CDR2 are SGHTA and FQGNSA.

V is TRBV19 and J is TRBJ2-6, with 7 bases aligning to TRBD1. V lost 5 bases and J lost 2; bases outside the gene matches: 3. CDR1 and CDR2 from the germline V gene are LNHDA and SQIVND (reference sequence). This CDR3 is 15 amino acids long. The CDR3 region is CASSYTGAGANVLTF. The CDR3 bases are TGTGCCAGTAGTTATACAGGGGCTGGGGCCAACGTCCTGACTTTC.

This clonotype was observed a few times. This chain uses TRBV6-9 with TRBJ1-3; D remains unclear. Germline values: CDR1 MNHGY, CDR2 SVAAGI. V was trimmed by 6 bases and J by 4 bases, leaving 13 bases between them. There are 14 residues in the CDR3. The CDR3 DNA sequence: TGTGCCAGCAGAAACACGGGTCCCGGAAACACCATATATTTT. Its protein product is CASRNTGPGNTIYF.

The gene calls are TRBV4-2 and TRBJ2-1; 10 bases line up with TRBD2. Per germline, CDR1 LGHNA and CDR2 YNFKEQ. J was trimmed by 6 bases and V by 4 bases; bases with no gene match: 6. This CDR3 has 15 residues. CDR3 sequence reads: CASSRRAGGFNEQFF. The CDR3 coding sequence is TGTGCCAGCAGCCGAAGAGCGGGAGGGTTCAATGAGCAGTTCTTC.

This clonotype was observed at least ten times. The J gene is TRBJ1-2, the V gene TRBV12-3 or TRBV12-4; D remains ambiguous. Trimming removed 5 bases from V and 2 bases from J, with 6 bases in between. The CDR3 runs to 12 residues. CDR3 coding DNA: TGTGCCAGCAGTGGGCGGAACTATGGCTACACCTTC. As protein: CASSGRNYGYTF.

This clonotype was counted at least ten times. The CDR3 sequence: CASSPTGGAYNEQFF. The CDR3 DNA sequence: TGTGCCAGCAGTCCGACGGGGGGCGCCTACAATGAGCAGTTCTTC. J is TRBJ2-1 and V is TRBV28; TRBD2 is a possible D gene (7 bases). This CDR3 comprises 15 residues. Between the trimmed V and J ends, which lost 5 bases and 2 bases, there was a span of 13 bases. CDR1 and CDR2 (germline): MDHEN, SYDVKM. Complete variable domain (other parts from reference TRBV28 and TRBJ2-1): DVKVTQSSRYLVKRTGEKVFLECVQDMDHENMFWYRQDPGLGLRLIYFSYDVKMKEKGDIPEGYSVSREKKERFSLILESASTNQTSMYLCASSPTGGAYNEQFFGPGTRLTVL.

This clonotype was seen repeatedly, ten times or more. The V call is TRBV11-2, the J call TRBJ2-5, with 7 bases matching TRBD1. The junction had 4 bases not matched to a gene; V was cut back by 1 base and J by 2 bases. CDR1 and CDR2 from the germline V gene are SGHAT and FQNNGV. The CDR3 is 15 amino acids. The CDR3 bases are TGTGCCAGCAGCTTAGGGACGGGACAGCAAGAGACCCAGTACTTC. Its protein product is CASSLGTGQQETQYF.

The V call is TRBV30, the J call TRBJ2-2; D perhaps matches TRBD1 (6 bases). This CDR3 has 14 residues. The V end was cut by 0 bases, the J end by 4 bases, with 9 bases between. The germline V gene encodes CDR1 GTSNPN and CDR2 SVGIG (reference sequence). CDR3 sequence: CAWSVQGFTGELFF. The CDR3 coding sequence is TGTGCCTGGAGTGTACAGGGTTTCACCGGGGAGCTGTTTTTT.

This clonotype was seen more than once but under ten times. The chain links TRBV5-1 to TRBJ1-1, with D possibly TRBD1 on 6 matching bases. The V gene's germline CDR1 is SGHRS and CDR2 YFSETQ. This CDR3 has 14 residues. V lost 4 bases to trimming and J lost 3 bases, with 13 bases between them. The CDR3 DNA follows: TGCGCCAGCAGCGCCGGGGGGCAACACACTGAAGCTTTCTTT. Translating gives CASSAGGQHTEAFF.

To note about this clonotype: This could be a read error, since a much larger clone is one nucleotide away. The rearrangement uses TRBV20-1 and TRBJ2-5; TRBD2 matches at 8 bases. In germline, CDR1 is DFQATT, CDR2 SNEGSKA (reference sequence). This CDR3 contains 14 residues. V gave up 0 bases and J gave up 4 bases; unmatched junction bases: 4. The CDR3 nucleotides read TGCAGTGCTAGAGAGTCAGCGGGAGCAGAGACCCAGTACTTC. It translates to CSARESAGAETQYF.

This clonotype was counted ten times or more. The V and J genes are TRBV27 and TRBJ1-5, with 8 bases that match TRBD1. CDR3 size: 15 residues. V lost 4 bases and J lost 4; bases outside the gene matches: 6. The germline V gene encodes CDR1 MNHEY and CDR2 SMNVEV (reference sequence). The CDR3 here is CASSSGTGRNQPQHF. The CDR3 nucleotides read TGTGCCAGCAGTTCCGGGACAGGACGAAATCAGCCCCAGCATTTT.

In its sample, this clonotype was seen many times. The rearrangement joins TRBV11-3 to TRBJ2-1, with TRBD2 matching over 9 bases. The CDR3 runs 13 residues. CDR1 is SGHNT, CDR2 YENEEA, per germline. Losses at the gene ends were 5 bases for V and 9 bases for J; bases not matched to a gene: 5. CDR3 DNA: TGTGCCAGCAGCCTTAGCGGGAGCGGTGAGCAGTTCTTC. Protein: CASSLSGSGEQFF.

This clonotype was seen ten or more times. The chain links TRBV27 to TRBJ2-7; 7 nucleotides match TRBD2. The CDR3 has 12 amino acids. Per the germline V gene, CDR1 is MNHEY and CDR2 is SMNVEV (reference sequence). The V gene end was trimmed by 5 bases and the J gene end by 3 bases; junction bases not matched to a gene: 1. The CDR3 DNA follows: TGTGCCAGCAGTGGCGGGAGCTACGAGCAGTACTTC. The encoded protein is CASSGGSYEQYF.

CDR3 sequence reads: CASSVGTDQPQHF. DNA of the CDR3: TGTGCCAGCAGCGTAGGAACCGATCAGCCCCAGCATTTT. The chain employs TRBV9 and TRBJ1-5; D gene unclear. The length of the CDR3 is 13 residues. CDR1 and CDR2 (germline): SGDLS, YYNGEE. Between the trimmed V and J ends, which lost 0 bases and 5 bases, there was a span of 6 bases.

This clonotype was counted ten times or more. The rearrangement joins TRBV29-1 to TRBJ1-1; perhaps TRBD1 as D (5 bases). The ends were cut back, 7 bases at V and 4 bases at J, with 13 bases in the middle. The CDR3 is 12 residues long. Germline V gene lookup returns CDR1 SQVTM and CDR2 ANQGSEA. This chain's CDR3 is CSGKGTGTEAFF. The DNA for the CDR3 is TGCAGCGGGAAGGGGACGGGCACTGAAGCTTTCTTT.

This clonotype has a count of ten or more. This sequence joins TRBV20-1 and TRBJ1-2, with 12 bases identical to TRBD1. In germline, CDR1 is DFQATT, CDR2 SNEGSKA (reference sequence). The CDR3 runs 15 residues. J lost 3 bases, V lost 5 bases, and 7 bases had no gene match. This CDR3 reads CSAPGQGATDYGYTF. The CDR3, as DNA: TGCAGTGCTCCGGGACAGGGGGCGACCGACTATGGCTACACCTTC.

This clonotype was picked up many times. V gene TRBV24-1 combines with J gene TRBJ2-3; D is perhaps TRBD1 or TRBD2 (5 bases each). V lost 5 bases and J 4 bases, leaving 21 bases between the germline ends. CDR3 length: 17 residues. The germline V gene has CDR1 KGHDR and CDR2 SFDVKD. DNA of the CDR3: TGTGCCACCAGTGGCTCCAGGAGGACCCTAGGGGCAGATACGCAGTATTTT. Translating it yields CATSGSRRTLGADTQYF.

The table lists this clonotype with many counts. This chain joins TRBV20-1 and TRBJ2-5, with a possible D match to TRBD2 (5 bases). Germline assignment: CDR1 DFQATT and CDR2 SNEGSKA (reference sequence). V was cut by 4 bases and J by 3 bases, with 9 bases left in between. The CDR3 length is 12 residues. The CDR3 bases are TGCAGTGCTACACAAGCGGAAGAGACCCAGTACTTC. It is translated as CSATQAEETQYF.

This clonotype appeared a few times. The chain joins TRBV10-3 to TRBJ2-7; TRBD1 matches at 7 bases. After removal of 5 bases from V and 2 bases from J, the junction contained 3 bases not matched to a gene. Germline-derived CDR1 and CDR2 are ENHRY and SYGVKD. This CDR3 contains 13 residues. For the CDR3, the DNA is TGTGCCATCAGTAACAGGGGTCCCTACGAGCAGTACTTC. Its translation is CAISNRGPYEQYF.

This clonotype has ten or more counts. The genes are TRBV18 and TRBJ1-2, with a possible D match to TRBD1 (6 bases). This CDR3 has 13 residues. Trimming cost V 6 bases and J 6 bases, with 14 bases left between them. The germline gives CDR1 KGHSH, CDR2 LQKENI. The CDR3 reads CASSFGQSDGYTF. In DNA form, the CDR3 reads TGTGCCAGCTCTTTCGGACAGTCCGATGGCTACACCTTC.

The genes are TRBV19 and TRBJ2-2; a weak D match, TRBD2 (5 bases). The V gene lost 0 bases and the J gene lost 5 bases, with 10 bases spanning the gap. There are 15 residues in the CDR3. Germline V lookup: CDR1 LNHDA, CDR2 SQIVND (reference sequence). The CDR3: CASSIDLGVTGELFF. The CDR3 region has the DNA TGTGCCAGTAGTATAGATCTCGGGGTGACCGGGGAGCTGTTTTTT.